This TCR beta chain came from a study of blood T cell repertoires in COVID-19. Overall study: Sites in the United States, Italy and Spain provided acute and convalescent COVID-19 samples.

Generated by immunoSEQ multiplex PCR, the TCRdb table keeps only in-frame clones and is missing some. The sample yields approximately 300,000 clones, 92% seen once. V lost 5 bases and J lost 4, with 9 bases in between. This CDR3 is built from 13 residues. Germline loops: CDR1 SGHAT, CDR2 FQNNGV. This clone was seen only a few times. Individuals aged 18 to 89 years were recruited from 24 US areas. Clinical history as reported by participants underpinned cohort assignment. This TCR was sampled from a young woman who had recovered from COVID-19. V usage is TRBV11-2 and J usage is TRBJ1-5; the D is unclear. The sample taken for sequencing was PBMCs or T cells enriched from blood (not recorded which). For the CDR3, the DNA is TGTGCCAGCAGCGCCCAAGCGAATCAGCCCCAGCATTTT. It encodes CASSAQANQPQHF.